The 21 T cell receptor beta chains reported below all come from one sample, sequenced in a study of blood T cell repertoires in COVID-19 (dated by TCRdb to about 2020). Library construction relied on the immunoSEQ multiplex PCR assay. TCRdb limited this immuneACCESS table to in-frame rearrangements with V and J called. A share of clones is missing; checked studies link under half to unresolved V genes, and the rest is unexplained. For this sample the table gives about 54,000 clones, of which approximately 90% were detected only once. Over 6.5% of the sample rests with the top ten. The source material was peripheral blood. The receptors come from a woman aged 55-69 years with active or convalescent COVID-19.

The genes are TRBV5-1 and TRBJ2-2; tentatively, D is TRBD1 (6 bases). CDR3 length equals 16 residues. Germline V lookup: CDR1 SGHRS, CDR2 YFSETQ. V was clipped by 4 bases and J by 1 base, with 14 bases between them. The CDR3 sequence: CASSPMGRGNTGELFF. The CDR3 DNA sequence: TGCGCCAGCAGCCCGATGGGCAGGGGGAACACCGGGGAGCTGTTTTTT.

As DNA, the CDR3 is TGTGCCAGCAGTTACTCTCGGGGGGCGAGGTCGTATTTT. Translated: CASSYSRGARSYF. The V and J genes are TRBV6-5 and TRBJ2-3, with D maybe TRBD2 (7 bases). The length of the CDR3 is 13 residues. CDR1 is MNHEY and CDR2 is SVGAGI in the germline V gene. The germline V and J ends were trimmed by 0 bases and 14 bases, with 15 bases remaining between them.

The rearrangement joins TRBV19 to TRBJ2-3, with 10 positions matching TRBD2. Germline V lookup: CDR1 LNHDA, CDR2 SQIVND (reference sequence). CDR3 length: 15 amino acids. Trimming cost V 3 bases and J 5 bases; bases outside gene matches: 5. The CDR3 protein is CASSILAGVVDTQYF. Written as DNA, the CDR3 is TGTGCCAGTAGTATTCTAGCGGGGGTGGTAGATACGCAGTATTTT. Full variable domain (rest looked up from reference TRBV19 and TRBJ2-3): DGGITQSPKYLFRKEGQNVTLSCEQNLNHDAMYWYRQDPGQGLRLIYYSQIVNDFQKGDIAEGYSVSREKKESFPLTVTSAQKNPTAFYLCASSILAGVVDTQYFGPGTRLTVL.

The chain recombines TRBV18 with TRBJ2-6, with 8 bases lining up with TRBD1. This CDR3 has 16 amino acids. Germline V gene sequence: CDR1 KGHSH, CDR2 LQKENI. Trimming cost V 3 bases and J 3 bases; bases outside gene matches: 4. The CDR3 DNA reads TGTGCCAGCTCACCGCAGGGGGCGCATGGGGCCAACGTCCTGACTTTC. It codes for CASSPQGAHGANVLTF.

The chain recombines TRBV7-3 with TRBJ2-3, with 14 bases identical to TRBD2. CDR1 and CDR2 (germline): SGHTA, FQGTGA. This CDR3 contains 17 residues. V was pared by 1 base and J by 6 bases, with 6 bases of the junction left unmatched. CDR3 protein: CASSLRRGTSGGDTQYF. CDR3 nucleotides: TGTGCCAGCAGCTTAAGGAGGGGGACTAGCGGGGGCGATACGCAGTATTTT.

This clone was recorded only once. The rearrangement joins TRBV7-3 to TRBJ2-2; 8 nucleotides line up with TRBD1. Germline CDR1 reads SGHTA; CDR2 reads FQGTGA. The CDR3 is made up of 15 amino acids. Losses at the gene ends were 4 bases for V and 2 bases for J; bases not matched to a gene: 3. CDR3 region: CASSSGGLNTGELFF. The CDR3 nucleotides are TGTGCCAGCAGCTCAGGGGGCCTAAACACCGGGGAGCTGTTTTTT.

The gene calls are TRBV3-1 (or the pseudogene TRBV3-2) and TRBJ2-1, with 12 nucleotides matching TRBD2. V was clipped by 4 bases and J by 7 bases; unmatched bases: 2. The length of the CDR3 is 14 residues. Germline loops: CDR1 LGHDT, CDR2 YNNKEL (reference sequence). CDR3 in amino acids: CASSPGLAGNEQFF. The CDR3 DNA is TGTGCCAGCAGCCCTGGACTAGCGGGGAATGAGCAGTTCTTC.

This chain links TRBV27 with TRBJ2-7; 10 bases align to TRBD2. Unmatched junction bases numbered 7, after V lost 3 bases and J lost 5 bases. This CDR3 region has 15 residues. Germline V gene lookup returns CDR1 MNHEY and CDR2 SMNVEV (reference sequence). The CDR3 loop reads CASSLASGSRHEQYF. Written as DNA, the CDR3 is TGTGCCAGCAGTTTGGCTAGCGGGAGTCGTCACGAGCAGTACTTC.

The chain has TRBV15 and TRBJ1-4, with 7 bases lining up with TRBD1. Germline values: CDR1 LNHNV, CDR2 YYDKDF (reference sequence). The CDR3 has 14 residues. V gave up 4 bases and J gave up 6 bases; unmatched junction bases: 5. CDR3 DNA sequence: TGTGCCACCAGCACGGACAGGAGTTATGAAAAACTGTTTTTT. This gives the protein CATSTDRSYEKLFF.

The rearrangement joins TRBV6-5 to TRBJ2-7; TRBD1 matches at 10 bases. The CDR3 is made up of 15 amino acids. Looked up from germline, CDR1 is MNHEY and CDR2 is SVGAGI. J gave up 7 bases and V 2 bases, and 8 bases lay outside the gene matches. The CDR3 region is CASSYRKTGGREQYF. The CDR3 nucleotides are TGTGCCAGCAGTTACCGCAAGACAGGGGGCCGGGAGCAGTACTTC.

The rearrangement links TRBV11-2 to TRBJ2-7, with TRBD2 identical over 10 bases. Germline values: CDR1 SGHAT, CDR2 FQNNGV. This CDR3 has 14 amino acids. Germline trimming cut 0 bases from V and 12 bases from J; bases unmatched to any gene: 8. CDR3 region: CASSLDLGLAAWYF. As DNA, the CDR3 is TGTGCCAGCAGCTTAGATCTCGGACTAGCGGCATGGTACTTC. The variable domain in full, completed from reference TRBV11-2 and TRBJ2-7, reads EAGVAQSPRYKIIEKRQSVAFWCNPISGHATLYWYQQILGQGPKLLIQFQNNGVVDDSQLPKDRFSAERLKGVDSTLKIQPAKLEDSAVYLCASSLDLGLAAWYFGPGTRLTVT.

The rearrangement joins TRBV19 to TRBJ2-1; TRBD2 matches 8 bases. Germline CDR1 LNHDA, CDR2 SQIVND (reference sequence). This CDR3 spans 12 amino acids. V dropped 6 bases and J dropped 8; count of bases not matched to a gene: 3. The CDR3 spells CASRPAGDEQFF. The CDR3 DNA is TGTGCCAGTAGGCCAGCGGGAGATGAGCAGTTCTTC.

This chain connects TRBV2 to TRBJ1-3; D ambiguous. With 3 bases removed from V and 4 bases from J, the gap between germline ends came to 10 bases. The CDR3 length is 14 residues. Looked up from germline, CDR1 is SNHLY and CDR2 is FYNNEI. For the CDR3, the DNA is TGTGCCAGCAGTGAGAGGGCAGCCGGAAACACCATATATTTT. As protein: CASSERAAGNTIYF.

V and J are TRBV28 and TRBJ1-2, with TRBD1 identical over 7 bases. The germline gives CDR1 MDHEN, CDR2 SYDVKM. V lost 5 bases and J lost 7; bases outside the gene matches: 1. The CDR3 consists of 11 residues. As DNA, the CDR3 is TGTGCCAGCAGTGACAGGGCTGGCTACACCTTC. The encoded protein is CASSDRAGYTF.

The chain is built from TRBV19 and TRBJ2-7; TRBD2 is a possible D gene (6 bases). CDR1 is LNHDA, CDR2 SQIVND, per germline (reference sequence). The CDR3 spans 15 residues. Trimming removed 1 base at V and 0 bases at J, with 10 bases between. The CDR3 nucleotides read TGTGCCAGTAGTATAGGTGCGGGGAGCTCCTACGAGCAGTACTTC. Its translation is CASSIGAGSSYEQYF.

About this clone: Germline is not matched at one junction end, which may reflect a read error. The CDR3 DNA reads TGTGCCAGCAGCCCACGCGCCCAAGAAGCCCCTCTATTC. This translates into CASSPRAQEAPLF. This chain connects TRBV9 to TRBJ2-7, with D unresolved. This CDR3 region has 13 residues. Germline loops: CDR1 SGDLS, CDR2 YYNGEE.

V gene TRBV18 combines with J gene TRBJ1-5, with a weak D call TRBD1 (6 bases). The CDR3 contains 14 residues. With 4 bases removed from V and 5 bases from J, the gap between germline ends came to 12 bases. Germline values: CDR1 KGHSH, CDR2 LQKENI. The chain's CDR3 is CASSLTGYDQPQHF. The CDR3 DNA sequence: TGTGCCAGCTCACTTACAGGGTACGATCAGCCCCAGCATTTT.

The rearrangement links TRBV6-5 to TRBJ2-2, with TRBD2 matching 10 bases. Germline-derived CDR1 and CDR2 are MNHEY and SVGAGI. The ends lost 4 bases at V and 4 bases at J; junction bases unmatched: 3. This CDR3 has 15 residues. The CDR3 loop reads CASSLRTSGTGELFF. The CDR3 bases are TGTGCCAGCAGTTTAAGGACTAGCGGCACCGGGGAGCTGTTTTTT.

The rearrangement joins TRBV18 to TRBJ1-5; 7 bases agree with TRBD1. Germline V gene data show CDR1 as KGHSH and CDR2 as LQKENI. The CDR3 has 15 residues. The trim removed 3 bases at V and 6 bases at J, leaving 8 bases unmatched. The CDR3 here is CASSPRTGLIQPQHF. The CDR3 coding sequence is TGTGCCAGCTCACCCCGGACAGGTTTAATTCAGCCCCAGCATTTT. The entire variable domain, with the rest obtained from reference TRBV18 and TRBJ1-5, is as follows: NAGVMQNPRHLVRRRGQEARLRCSPMKGHSHVYWYRQLPEEGLKFMVYLQKENIIDESGMPKERFSAEFPKEGPSILRIQQVVRGDSAAYFCASSPRTGLIQPQHFGDGTRLSIL.

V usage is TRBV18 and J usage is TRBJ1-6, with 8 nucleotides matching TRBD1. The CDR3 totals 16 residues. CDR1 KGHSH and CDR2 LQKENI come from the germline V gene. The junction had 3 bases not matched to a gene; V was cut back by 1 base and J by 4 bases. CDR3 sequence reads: CASSPQGTGYNSPLHF. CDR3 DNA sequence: TGTGCCAGCTCACCACAAGGGACAGGATATAATTCACCCCTCCACTTT.

DNA for the CDR3: TGTGCCAGCAGCTTCGTGGGGGGGTCCCTGACCGGGGAGCTGTTTTTT. Protein sequence: CASSFVGGSLTGELFF. The chain recombines TRBV7-2 with TRBJ2-2; 7 bases map to TRBD2. Germline loops: CDR1 SGHTA, CDR2 FQGNSA. The CDR3 is 16 residues long. Trimming at V came to 3 bases and at J to 5 bases, leaving 9 bases not matched to a gene.